This T cell receptor (beta chain) was obtained from a study of OX40 agonist ivuxolimab in advanced cancers. Study background: Intravenous ivuxolimab at 0.01 to 10 mg/kg was given to patients every 2 weeks.

Study-wide results and caveats: Within 6 weeks, CD4+ and CD8+ blood T cells expanded clonally at 0.1 to 3.0 mg/kg.

About this clone itself: Antigen specificity is unknown.

The CDR3 spans 16 residues. The junction had 10 bases not matched to a gene; V was cut back by 5 bases and J by 0 bases. Germline V CDR1 and CDR2: SGHTA, FQGNSA. This table comes from immunoSEQ multiplex PCR, and its TCRdb copy is limited to in-frame clones, with some not included. This table holds about 43,000 clones, approximately 86% found once. The rearrangement links TRBV7-2 to TRBJ2-7, with 7 bases identical to TRBD1. The sequencing used CD4+ or CD8+ T cells sorted from blood, collected in a trial of the OX40 agonist ivuxolimab. This receptor was taken from an adult with an advanced solid tumor such as melanoma, head and neck, liver or kidney cancer. The CDR3 reads CASSARTGPSSYEQYF. Written as DNA, the CDR3 is TGTGCCAGCAGCGCCCGGACAGGTCCTAGCTCCTACGAGCAGTACTTC.